The 5 T cell receptor beta chains reported below all come from one sample, sequenced in a study of cytomegalovirus exposure and HLA in healthy donors. This PCR relied on a set of 60 Vbeta primers and 13 Jbeta primers. The data were produced by immunoSEQ multiplex PCR, yet TCRdb's version contains in-frame clones alone and is incomplete. The sample holds some 130,000 clones, approximately 80% seen once. The sequenced material came from PBMCs. These receptors were taken from a man aged 25 to 40 in good health and CMV-seronegative.

This chain uses TRBV19 with TRBJ1-1; weak D call: TRBD1 (6 bases). The germline gives CDR1 LNHDA, CDR2 SQIVND (reference sequence). V lost 3 bases and J lost 7, with 15 bases in between. The CDR3 spans 14 residues. The CDR3 here is CASSISTGSGEAFF. The CDR3 bases are TGTGCCAGTAGTATTTCAACAGGGAGCGGTGAAGCTTTCTTT.

The chain employs TRBV7-7 and TRBJ2-7; D gene ambiguous. The ends were cut back, 3 bases at V and 4 bases at J, with 10 bases in the middle. CDR1 and CDR2 from the germline V gene are SSHAT and FNYEAQ (reference sequence). The CDR3 runs to 13 residues. In nucleotides, the CDR3 is TGTGCCAGCAGCTTTGAGGTCGGGTACGAGCAGTACTTC. Protein product: CASSFEVGYEQYF.

This clone has just a few counts. J is TRBJ2-3 and V is TRBV4-1, with D uncertain. There are 16 residues in the CDR3. Looked up from germline, CDR1 is MGHRA and CDR2 is YSYEKL. V lost 6 bases and J lost 4, with 20 bases in between. CDR3 sequence reads: CASSKPISLKPDTQYF. DNA of the CDR3: TGCGCCAGCAGTAAGCCAATTTCTCTCAAGCCAGATACGCAGTATTTT.

In its sample, this clone was seen once. A read error may account for a junction end that differs from germline. V usage is TRBV28 and J usage is TRBJ2-1, with TRBD2 matching 14 bases. The germline V gene has CDR1 MDHEN and CDR2 SYDVKM. The CDR3 is 16 amino acids. The chain's CDR3 is CASGLSGTSGSHEQFF. For the CDR3, the DNA is TGTGCCAGCGGTTTGAGCGGGACTAGCGGGAGCCATGAGCAGTTCTTC. Supplemented by reference TRBV28 and TRBJ2-1, the full variable domain reads DVKVTQSSRYLVKRTGEKVFLECVQDMDHENMFWYRQDPGLGLRLIYFSYDVKMKEKGDIPEGYSVSREKKERFSLILESASTNQTSMYLCASGLSGTSGSHEQFFGPGTRLTVL.

The J gene is TRBJ2-7, the V gene TRBV4-2; 9 bases agree with TRBD1. The V gene end was trimmed by 0 bases and the J gene end by 0 bases; junction bases not matched to a gene: 9. CDR3 length equals 18 residues. CDR1 LGHNA and CDR2 YNFKEQ come from the germline V gene. As DNA, the CDR3 is TGTGCCAGCAGCCAAGATGTGGGGACAGGGTTGAGCTCCTACGAGCAGTACTTC. This gives the protein CASSQDVGTGLSSYEQYF.